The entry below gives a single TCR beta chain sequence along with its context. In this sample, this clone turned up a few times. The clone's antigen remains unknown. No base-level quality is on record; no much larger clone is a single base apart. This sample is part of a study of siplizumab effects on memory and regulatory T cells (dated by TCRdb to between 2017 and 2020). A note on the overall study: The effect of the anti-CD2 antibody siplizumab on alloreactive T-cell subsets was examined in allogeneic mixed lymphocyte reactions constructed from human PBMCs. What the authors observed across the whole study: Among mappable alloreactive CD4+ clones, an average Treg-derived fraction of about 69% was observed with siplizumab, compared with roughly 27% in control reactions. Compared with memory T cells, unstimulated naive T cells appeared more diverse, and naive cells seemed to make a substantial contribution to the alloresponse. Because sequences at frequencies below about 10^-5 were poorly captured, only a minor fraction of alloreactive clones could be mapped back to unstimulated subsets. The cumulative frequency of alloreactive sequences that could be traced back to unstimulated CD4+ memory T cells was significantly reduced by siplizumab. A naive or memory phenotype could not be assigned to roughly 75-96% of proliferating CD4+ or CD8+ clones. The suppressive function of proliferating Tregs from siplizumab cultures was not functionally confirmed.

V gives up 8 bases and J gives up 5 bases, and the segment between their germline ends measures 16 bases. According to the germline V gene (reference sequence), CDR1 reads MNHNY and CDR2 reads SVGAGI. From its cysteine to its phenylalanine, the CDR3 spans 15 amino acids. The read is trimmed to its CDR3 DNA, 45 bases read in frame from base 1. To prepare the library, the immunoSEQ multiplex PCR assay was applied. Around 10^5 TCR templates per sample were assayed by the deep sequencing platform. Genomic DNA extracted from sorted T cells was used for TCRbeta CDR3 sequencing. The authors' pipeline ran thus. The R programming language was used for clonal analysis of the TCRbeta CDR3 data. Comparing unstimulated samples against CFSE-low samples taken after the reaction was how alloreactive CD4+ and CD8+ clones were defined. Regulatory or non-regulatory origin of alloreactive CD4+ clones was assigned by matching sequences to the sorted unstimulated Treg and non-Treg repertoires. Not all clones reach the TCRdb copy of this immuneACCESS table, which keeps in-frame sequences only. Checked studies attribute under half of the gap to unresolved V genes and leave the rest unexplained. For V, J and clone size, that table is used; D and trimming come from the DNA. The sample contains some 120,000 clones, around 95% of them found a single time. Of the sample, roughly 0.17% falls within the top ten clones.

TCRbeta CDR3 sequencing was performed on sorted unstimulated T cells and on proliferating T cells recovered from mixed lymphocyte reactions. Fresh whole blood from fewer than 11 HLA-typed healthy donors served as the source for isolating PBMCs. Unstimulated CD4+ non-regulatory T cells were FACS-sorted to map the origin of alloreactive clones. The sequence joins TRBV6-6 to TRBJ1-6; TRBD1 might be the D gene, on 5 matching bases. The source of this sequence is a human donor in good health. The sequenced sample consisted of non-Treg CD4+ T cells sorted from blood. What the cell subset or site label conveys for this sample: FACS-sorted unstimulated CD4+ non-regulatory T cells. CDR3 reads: CASDLEGLDNSPLHF. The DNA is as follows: TGTGCCAGCGACCTGGAGGGGCTCGATAATTCACCCCTCCACTTT.